This is a list of T cell receptor beta chains from one sample in a study of CD8 T cells in Susac syndrome. In TCRdb, the immunoSEQ multiplex PCR reads were re-called with MiXCR into one record per CDR3 protein. The sample yields about 94,000 distinct CDR3 sequences, just under 95% seen once. Sequencing was performed on CD4+ T cells from PBMCs. The receptors were gathered from a human donor with Susac syndrome. Each CDR3 is given without its conserved first and last residue. The order of the fields is clone size, J gene, D gene, CDR3 length, V gene, CDR3 protein. D genes are given only for firm matches. The size field is filled for only some rows; it gives once, few, many or a size class.

abundance: NA; j_gene: TRBJ2-7; d_gene: NA; len: 10; v_gene: TRBV7-9; CDR3aa: ASSLAVGEQY
abundance: NA; j_gene: TRBJ2-3; d_gene: TRBD2; len: 13; v_gene: TRBV24-1; CDR3aa: ATSAGLGPTDTQY
abundance: NA; j_gene: TRBJ1-1; d_gene: TRBD1; len: 14; v_gene: TRBV5-1; CDR3aa: ASSAGWGQGNTEAF
abundance: NA; j_gene: TRBJ1-2; d_gene: NA; len: 11; v_gene: TRBV4-1; CDR3aa: ASSYGMWYGYT
abundance: NA; j_gene: TRBJ2-5; d_gene: TRBD2; len: 10; v_gene: TRBV30; CDR3aa: AWTSGQETQY
abundance: NA; j_gene: TRBJ2-5; d_gene: TRBD2; len: 13; v_gene: TRBV7-6; CDR3aa: ASSFGGGEGETQY
abundance: NA; j_gene: TRBJ2-1; d_gene: TRBD2; len: 14; v_gene: TRBV5-1; CDR3aa: ASSLGGTSGVDEQF
abundance: NA; j_gene: TRBJ2-7; d_gene: NA; len: 13; v_gene: TRBV7-2; CDR3aa: ASSLSGTYSYEQY
abundance: NA; j_gene: TRBJ2-6; d_gene: NA; len: 11; v_gene: TRBV24-1; CDR3aa: ATQGPGANVLT
abundance: NA; j_gene: TRBJ2-7; d_gene: NA; len: 13; v_gene: TRBV18; CDR3aa: ASSPPGGRAYEQY
abundance: NA; j_gene: TRBJ1-2; d_gene: NA; len: 13; v_gene: TRBV21-1; CDR3aa: ASSKGRSRLRGYT
abundance: NA; j_gene: TRBJ2-3; d_gene: NA; len: 15; v_gene: TRBV19; CDR3aa: ASSSWGISGATDTQY
abundance: NA; j_gene: TRBJ2-2; d_gene: NA; len: 11; v_gene: TRBV27; CDR3aa: ASSWGIAGELF
abundance: NA; j_gene: TRBJ2-2; d_gene: NA; len: 10; v_gene: TRBV6-5; CDR3aa: ASSYSASELF
abundance: NA; j_gene: TRBJ2-7; d_gene: NA; len: 15; v_gene: TRBV11-2; CDR3aa: ASSLDSPDPSTHEQY
abundance: NA; j_gene: TRBJ1-4; d_gene: NA; len: 14; v_gene: TRBV4-1; CDR3aa: ASSQGLAGGNEKLF
abundance: NA; j_gene: TRBJ2-7; d_gene: NA; len: 10; v_gene: TRBV5-4; CDR3aa: ASSLGSEEQY
abundance: NA; j_gene: TRBJ1-2; d_gene: NA; len: 13; v_gene: TRBV6-2/TRBV6-3; CDR3aa: ASSYSSPVAYGYT
abundance: NA; j_gene: TRBJ2-1; d_gene: NA; len: 13; v_gene: TRBV12-3/TRBV12-4; CDR3aa: ASSLASPVPHEQF
abundance: NA; j_gene: TRBJ1-6; d_gene: NA; len: 11; v_gene: TRBV3-1; CDR3aa: ASSQAIGSPLH
abundance: NA; j_gene: TRBJ2-7; d_gene: NA; len: 14; v_gene: TRBV15; CDR3aa: ATSRGDVPGSYEQY
abundance: NA; j_gene: TRBJ1-5; d_gene: TRBD1; len: 13; v_gene: TRBV7-2; CDR3aa: ASSLAGGNGQPQH
abundance: once; j_gene: TRBJ2-7; d_gene: TRBD1; len: 12; v_gene: TRBV20-1; CDR3aa: SSNRDRGYYEQY
abundance: NA; j_gene: TRBJ1-1; d_gene: TRBD1; len: 12; v_gene: TRBV18; CDR3aa: ASSPRTGGTEAF
abundance: NA; j_gene: TRBJ2-7; d_gene: TRBD1; len: 12; v_gene: TRBV5-1; CDR3aa: ASSPDSPGGEQY
abundance: NA; j_gene: TRBJ2-3; d_gene: TRBD2; len: 12; v_gene: TRBV29-1; CDR3aa: SVEGRGGTDTQY
abundance: NA; j_gene: TRBJ2-5; d_gene: TRBD2; len: 13; v_gene: TRBV28; CDR3aa: ASSAHAGGGETQY
abundance: NA; j_gene: TRBJ1-5; d_gene: NA; len: 12; v_gene: TRBV19; CDR3aa: ASSIQGGVQPQH
abundance: NA; j_gene: TRBJ1-6; d_gene: TRBD1; len: 12; v_gene: TRBV28; CDR3aa: ASNLDRGRSPLH
abundance: once; j_gene: TRBJ2-3; d_gene: TRBD2; len: 15; v_gene: TRBV9; CDR3aa: ASSVGSSGGTTDTQY
abundance: NA; j_gene: TRBJ1-1; d_gene: TRBD1; len: 15; v_gene: TRBV13; CDR3aa: ASSSEPGTGGLTEAF
abundance: NA; j_gene: TRBJ1-2; d_gene: TRBD1; len: 10; v_gene: TRBV6-6; CDR3aa: ASSSGQGGYT
abundance: NA; j_gene: TRBJ1-6; d_gene: TRBD1; len: 12; v_gene: TRBV27; CDR3aa: ASSLRDSSSPLH
abundance: NA; j_gene: TRBJ2-1; d_gene: NA; len: 10; v_gene: TRBV20-1; CDR3aa: SARSFYNEQF
abundance: NA; j_gene: TRBJ1-6; d_gene: NA; len: 11; v_gene: TRBV20-1; CDR3aa: SARGAGQSPLH
abundance: few; j_gene: TRBJ2-3; d_gene: TRBD1; len: 13; v_gene: TRBV7-2; CDR3aa: ASSLGDRDMDTQY
abundance: NA; j_gene: TRBJ1-4; d_gene: TRBD1; len: 13; v_gene: TRBV28; CDR3aa: ASSLSGQGVRKLF
abundance: NA; j_gene: TRBJ2-1; d_gene: NA; len: 13; v_gene: TRBV18; CDR3aa: ASSQAGGRRDEQF
abundance: NA; j_gene: TRBJ1-5; d_gene: TRBD1; len: 12; v_gene: TRBV20-1; CDR3aa: SARSGQVYQPQH
abundance: NA; j_gene: TRBJ1-2; d_gene: NA; len: 9; v_gene: TRBV7-2; CDR3aa: ASSLGGSYT
abundance: NA; j_gene: TRBJ2-7; d_gene: TRBD2; len: 12; v_gene: TRBV2; CDR3aa: ASTLAGGPYEQY
abundance: NA; j_gene: TRBJ2-5; d_gene: TRBD1; len: 10; v_gene: TRBV30; CDR3aa: SGDRVQETQY
abundance: NA; j_gene: TRBJ1-2; d_gene: TRBD1; len: 14; v_gene: TRBV6-5; CDR3aa: ASSSTTMTGGNGYT
abundance: NA; j_gene: TRBJ2-6; d_gene: NA; len: 11; v_gene: TRBV14; CDR3aa: ASNTGGANVLT
abundance: NA; j_gene: TRBJ1-5; d_gene: NA; len: 12; v_gene: TRBV27; CDR3aa: ASSSSTRGQPQH
abundance: NA; j_gene: TRBJ2-5; d_gene: NA; len: 12; v_gene: TRBV5-6; CDR3aa: ASMRKSVPETQY
abundance: NA; j_gene: TRBJ1-2; d_gene: NA; len: 11; v_gene: TRBV19; CDR3aa: ASERGIGYGYT
abundance: NA; j_gene: TRBJ2-5; d_gene: NA; len: 12; v_gene: TRBV7-8; CDR3aa: ASSFPGTRETQY
abundance: NA; j_gene: TRBJ1-2; d_gene: TRBD1; len: 12; v_gene: TRBV29-1; CDR3aa: SVAPGTGAYGYT
abundance: NA; j_gene: TRBJ2-5; d_gene: TRBD2; len: 13; v_gene: TRBV29-1; CDR3aa: SVDPSGGPQETQY
abundance: NA; j_gene: TRBJ2-7; d_gene: NA; len: 9; v_gene: TRBV29-1; CDR3aa: SVASGYEQY
abundance: NA; j_gene: TRBJ1-1; d_gene: NA; len: 12; v_gene: TRBV11-2; CDR3aa: ASSIRAGRTEAF
abundance: NA; j_gene: TRBJ1-3; d_gene: NA; len: 12; v_gene: TRBV19; CDR3aa: ASRAVSSGNTIY
abundance: once; j_gene: TRBJ1-5; d_gene: NA; len: 12; v_gene: TRBV20-1; CDR3aa: SARAGTSNQPQH
abundance: NA; j_gene: TRBJ2-3; d_gene: TRBD1; len: 12; v_gene: TRBV12-3/TRBV12-4; CDR3aa: ASSWTGRADTQY